This paragraph covers one T cell receptor (beta chain) sequence. As yet, its antigen is unknown. The CDR3 runs 12 residues. The V end lost 5 bases, the J end lost 6 bases, and 11 bases lay between the germline ends. Per germline, CDR1 PRHDT and CDR2 FYEKMQ (reference sequence). This entry comes from a study of T cell responses to AZD1222 COVID-19 vaccine. Points from the study as a whole: Donors were mostly white British, more females; clonal diversity possibly underestimated.

Repertoires were generated with immunoSEQ multiplex PCR, while TCRdb's copy carries only in-frame clones and drops some. Of 120,000 or so clones listed, about nine tenths are singletons. The receptor was isolated from an adult in good health. Sequenced material: peripheral blood, taken on day 0 of AZD1222 vaccination. The V gene is TRBV13, the J gene TRBJ2-7; D tentatively reads TRBD1 or TRBD2 (5 bases each). The CDR3: CASSLGAGEQYF. CDR3 sequence (DNA): TGTGCCAGCAGCCTCGGGGCCGGCGAGCAGTACTTC.